The 19 T cell receptor beta chains below were found in one sample sequenced in a study of breast tumors, draining lymph nodes, adjacent tissues. TCRdb redid the calling of the multiplex PCR reads with MiXCR, one entry per CDR3 protein. Of more than 50,000 distinct CDR3 sequences in the sample, about 40% were seen once. Material for sequencing was breast tumor tissue. Every receptor here comes from a female donor with breast cancer. Some clones in this sample may be carry-over from other donors' samples.

V is TRBV15 and J is TRBJ2-1; 9 nucleotides align to TRBD2. CDR3 length: 14 residues. CDR1 is LNHNV and CDR2 is YYDKDF in the germline V gene (reference sequence). V gave up 6 bases and J gave up 3 bases; unmatched junction bases: 3. The CDR3 coding sequence is TGTGCCACCAGTCCTAGCGGGAACTACAATGAGCAGTTCTTC. It specifies CATSPSGNYNEQFF.

The CDR3: CASSEGTGGNQPQHF. Written as DNA, the CDR3 is TGTGCCAGCAGTGAGGGGACAGGCGGTAATCAGCCCCAGCATTTT. This chain joins TRBV12-3 or TRBV12-4 and TRBJ1-5; TRBD1 matches 8 bases. V was clipped by 5 bases and J by 4 bases; unmatched bases: 7. This CDR3 spans 15 amino acids.

This clonotype rates as large (0.1 to 1%). V and J are TRBV9 and TRBJ2-3; 11 nucleotides align to TRBD2. Germline V CDR1 and CDR2: SGDLS, YYNGEE. J lost 3 bases, V lost 3 bases, and 6 bases had no gene match. The CDR3 loop spans 16 amino acids. The CDR3 protein is CASSGGTSGLTDTQYF. The DNA for the CDR3 is TGTGCCAGCAGCGGTGGGACTAGCGGTTTAACAGATACGCAGTATTTT.

V gene TRBV19 combines with J gene TRBJ1-6; TRBD1 might be the D (5 bases). The ends were cut back, 3 bases at V and 8 bases at J, with 14 bases in the middle. Germline assignment: CDR1 LNHDA and CDR2 SQIVND (reference sequence). This CDR3 region has 15 residues. In nucleotides, the CDR3 is TGTGCCAGTAGTATGGGAGGCCAGGGAGATTCACCCCTCCACTTT. It specifies CASSMGGQGDSPLHF.

This clonotype occurred a few times. The V gene is TRBV12-3 or TRBV12-4, the J gene TRBJ1-1; no firm D call. The CDR3 loop spans 14 amino acids. Trimming stripped 3 bases from V and 1 base from J, with 9 bases between. The CDR3 region has the DNA TGTGCCAGCAGTTTGATAACAACGAACACTGAAGCTTTCTTT. Translation gives CASSLITTNTEAFF.

Notes on this clonotype: Possible read error: a much larger clone is one base away. This sequence joins TRBV10-3 and TRBJ2-3; 7 bases are shared with TRBD2. Germline CDR1 and CDR2: ENHRY and SYGVKD. The CDR3 loop spans 14 amino acids. The CDR3 loop reads CASTRAGYTNTQYF. CDR3 DNA: TGTGCCAGCACCAGAGCGGGATACACAAATACGCAGTATTTT.

This clonotype was counted many times. The rearrangement uses TRBV4-3 and TRBJ2-3; a weak D match, TRBD1 (6 bases). The germline V and J ends were trimmed by 4 bases and 1 base, with 12 bases remaining between them. CDR3 length: 15 residues. Looked up from germline, CDR1 is LGHNA and CDR2 is YSLEER. CDR3 in DNA: TGCGCCAGCAGCCGCCGACAGGCCCGCACAGATACGCAGTATTTT. Amino acid sequence: CASSRRQARTDTQYF.

The CDR3 nucleotides read TGTGCCAGCAGATTGGACTCCCAGTACTTC. Its protein product is CASRLDSQYF. The chain combines TRBV12-3 or TRBV12-4 with TRBJ2-5, with a tentative D call TRBD2 (5 bases). The CDR3 consists of 10 residues. Between the trimmed V and J ends, which lost 6 bases and 9 bases, there was a span of 8 bases.

Concerning this clonotype itself: A much larger clone is a single base away; this may be a read error. The gene calls are TRBV6-2 or TRBV6-3 and TRBJ2-7; 7 nucleotides match TRBD1. This CDR3 has 15 residues. Germline CDR1 is MNHEY and CDR2 is SVGEGT. The J segment lost 4 bases and the V segment lost 10 bases, leaving 16 bases of the junction unmatched. This CDR3 reads CAIQHPRQGRYEQYF. Written as DNA, the CDR3 is TGTGCCATCCAGCATCCACGACAGGGAAGGTACGAGCAGTACTTC.

This clonotype was seen a single time. The chain links TRBV4-2 to TRBJ2-6, with D possibly matching TRBD1 (6 bases). The CDR3 has 16 amino acids. Germline CDR1 and CDR2: LGHNA and YNFKEQ. Trimming stripped 0 bases from V and 4 bases from J, with 10 bases between. CDR3 in amino acids: CASSQEWQGGANVLTF. The CDR3 DNA reads TGTGCCAGCAGCCAAGAGTGGCAGGGGGGGGCCAACGTCCTGACTTTC.

This clonotype was seen more than once but under ten times. The rearrangement uses TRBV28 and TRBJ2-3, with D perhaps matching TRBD1 or TRBD2 (5 bases each). This CDR3 contains 17 residues. The V gene's germline CDR1 is MDHEN and CDR2 SYDVKM. V lost 4 bases and J 3 bases, leaving 20 bases between the germline ends. The CDR3 coding sequence is TGTGCCAGCAGTTCCACCGGGACCTACATTGGGACAGATACGCAGTATTTT. Protein product: CASSSTGTYIGTDTQYF.

This clonotype has ten or more counts. The V gene is TRBV7-2, the J gene TRBJ2-1, with 7 nucleotides matching TRBD1. Losses at the gene ends were 5 bases for V and 2 bases for J; bases not matched to a gene: 9. Germline values: CDR1 SGHTA, CDR2 FQGNSA. There are 16 residues in the CDR3. The CDR3 bases are TGTGCCAGCAGCCCCGAGGGGGCTCTTACCTACAATGAGCAGTTCTTC. Translated, it gives CASSPEGALTYNEQFF.

The chain recombines TRBV6-2 or TRBV6-3 with TRBJ2-4, with unresolved D. Trimming took 5 bases from V and 0 from J, leaving 8 bases between them. From germline, CDR1 is MNHEY and CDR2 SVGEGT. There are 14 residues in the CDR3. CDR3 sequence: CASSDVLAKNIQYF. Written as DNA, the CDR3 is TGTGCCAGCAGTGACGTTTTAGCCAAAAACATTCAGTACTTC.

This clonotype was recorded once. This clone may be a read error of a much larger clone one base away. This chain links TRBV3-1 with TRBJ2-5; 10 nucleotides align to TRBD1. Germline CDR1 is LGHDT and CDR2 is YNNKEL (reference sequence). Trimming took 4 bases from V and 7 from J; bases not matched to a gene: 3. This CDR3 is built from 13 residues. For the CDR3, the DNA is TGTGCCAGCAGCCTGGGACAGGGGTTGACCCAGTACTTC. Translation: CASSLGQGLTQYF.

The chain couples TRBV19 to TRBJ1-2, with 7 bases that match TRBD1. This CDR3 has 15 residues. V lost 5 bases to trimming and J lost 0 bases; unmatched junction nucleotides: 6. The germline gives CDR1 LNHDA, CDR2 SQIVND (reference sequence). CDR3 in amino acids: CASSPGGGANYGYTF. DNA of the CDR3: TGTGCCAGTAGTCCAGGGGGGGGTGCTAACTATGGCTACACCTTC.

CDR3 nucleotides: TGCAGTGCCAGTTTGCGGGGGACCTACAATGAGCAGTTCTTC. Amino acid sequence: CSASLRGTYNEQFF. The J gene is TRBJ2-1, the V gene TRBV20-1; TRBD2 matches 7 bases. The CDR3 has 14 amino acids. J was trimmed by 2 bases and V by 6 bases; bases with no gene match: 7. Germline V gives CDR1 DFQATT, CDR2 SNEGSKA (reference sequence).

Notes on this clonotype: A much larger clone differs by one base, so this may be a read error. The rearrangement uses TRBV3-1 and TRBJ1-3; TRBD1 matches 10 bases. This CDR3 comprises 16 residues. V lost 4 bases, J lost 0 bases, and 3 bases stayed unmatched. Germline V gene data show CDR1 as LGHDT and CDR2 as YNNKEL (reference sequence). CDR3 in amino acids: CASSPTGGTSGNTIYF. CDR3 in DNA: TGTGCCAGCAGCCCGACAGGGGGCACCTCTGGAAACACCATATATTTT.

Ten or more counts support this clonotype. The V call is TRBV11-2, the J call TRBJ2-1; unclear D gene. The ends were cut back, 5 bases at V and 10 bases at J, with 12 bases in the middle. This CDR3 spans 12 amino acids. Germline assignment: CDR1 SGHAT and CDR2 FQNNGV. DNA for the CDR3: TGTGCCAGCAGCCCTCCAATACCCGAGCAGTTCTTC. It specifies CASSPPIPEQFF.

This chain connects TRBV30 to TRBJ1-1; 8 bases agree with TRBD1. Germline V CDR1 and CDR2: GTSNPN, SVGIG (reference sequence). Trimming at V came to 2 bases and at J to 1 base, leaving 6 bases not matched to a gene. The CDR3 sequence is 15 residues long. The CDR3 loop reads CAWSRAGTGNTEAFF. The CDR3 nucleotides are TGTGCCTGGAGTCGGGCCGGGACAGGGAACACTGAAGCTTTCTTT.